This T cell receptor beta chain is drawn from a study of blood T cells in healthy people across ages. Findings and limits, study-wide: Naive T cell percentage and TCR beta diversity correlated strongly.

The CDR3 has 19 residues. Trimming cost V 5 bases and J 5 bases; bases outside gene matches: 21. Germline V gene data show CDR1 as SGHVS and CDR2 as FNYEAQ. This clonotype showed up just a few times. Its target is unknown. A second PCR, run for roughly 7 to 11 cycles, used a sample-barcoded 5' primer plus a J-beta primer mix. TCRdb reprocessed the 5' RACE reads with MiXCR, giving one entry per CDR3 protein. The sample includes about 780,000 distinct CDR3 sequences, about 46% of them seen just once. Sequenced material: blood. The V gene is TRBV7-6, the J gene TRBJ2-7; 10 bases match TRBD2. The origin of this receptor is an elderly man in good health. CDR3 residues: CASSKGTGLAVPELDEQYF. As DNA, the CDR3 is TGTGCCAGCAGCAAAGGGACAGGACTAGCGGTCCCCGAACTAGACGAGCAGTACTTC.